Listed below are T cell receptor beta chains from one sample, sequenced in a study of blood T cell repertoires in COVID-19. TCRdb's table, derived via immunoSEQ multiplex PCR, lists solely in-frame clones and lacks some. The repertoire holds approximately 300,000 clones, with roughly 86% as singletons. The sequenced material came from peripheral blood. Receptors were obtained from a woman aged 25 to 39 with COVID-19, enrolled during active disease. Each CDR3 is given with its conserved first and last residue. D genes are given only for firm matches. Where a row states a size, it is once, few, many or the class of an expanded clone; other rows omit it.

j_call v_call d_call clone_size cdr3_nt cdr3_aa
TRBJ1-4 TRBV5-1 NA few TGCGCCAGCAGCCCCGGGACTGAGGGGGAAAAACTGTTTTTT CASSPGTEGEKLFF
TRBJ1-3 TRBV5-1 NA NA TGCGCCAGCAGCTTTGGACGGACAGACACCATATATTTT CASSFGRTDTIYF
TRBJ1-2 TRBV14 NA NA TGTGCCAGCAGCCAAGATAGATGGGGGCGAGGTGGCTACACCTTC CASSQDRWGRGGYTF
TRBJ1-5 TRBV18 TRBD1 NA TGTGCCAGCTCCCGTGCGACAGGGGGGAATCAGCCCCAGCATTTT CASSRATGGNQPQHF
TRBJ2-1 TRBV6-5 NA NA TGTGCCAGCAGTTACTCTATAAACAATGAGCAGTTCTTC CASSYSINNEQFF
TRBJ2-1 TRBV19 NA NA TGTGCCAGTAGTGGGGGGGGCTCAGCCTACAATGAGCAGTTCTTC CASSGGGSAYNEQFF
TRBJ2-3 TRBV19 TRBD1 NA TGTGCCAGTAGTATAGGCGGGACAGGGTTAGACCCAGATACGCAGTATTTT CASSIGGTGLDPDTQYF
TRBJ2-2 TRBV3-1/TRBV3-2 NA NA TGTGCCAGCAGCCAAAGTAGCAACCCGAACACCGGGGAGCTGTTTTTT CASSQSSNPNTGELFF
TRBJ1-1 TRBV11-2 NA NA TGTGCCAGCAGCACAGGACAGCTTCTGAAAGCTTTCTTT CASSTGQLLKAFF
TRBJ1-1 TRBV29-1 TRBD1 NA TGCAGCGTTGATTTGGGACAGATGAACACTGAAGCTTTCTTT CSVDLGQMNTEAFF
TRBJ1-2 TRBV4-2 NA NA TGTGCCAGCAGCCAAAGCGGGACAAACTATGGCTACACCTTC CASSQSGTNYGYTF
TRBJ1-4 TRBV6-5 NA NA TGTGCCAGCAGTTACCGGCGGACATCTAACTATGAAAAACTGTTTTTT CASSYRRTSNYEKLFF
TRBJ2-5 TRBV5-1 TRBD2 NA TGCGCCAGCAGCTTGACTAGCGGGCAAGAGACCCAGTACTTC CASSLTSGQETQYF
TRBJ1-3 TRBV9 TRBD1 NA TGTGCCAGCAGCGGGAAGGGGACAGGTAAAGGAAACACCATATATTTT CASSGKGTGKGNTIYF
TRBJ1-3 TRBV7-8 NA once TGTGCCAGCAGAACGGCGGGGCCTGGAAACACCATATATTTT CASRTAGPGNTIYF
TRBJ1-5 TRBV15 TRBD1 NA TGTGCCACCAGCAGAGAAATTACGGGACAGGGGGCCCGGCAGCCCCAGCATTTT CATSREITGQGARQPQHF
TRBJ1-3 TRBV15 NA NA TGTGCCACCAGCAGGTTCGCTGGAAACACCATATATTTT CATSRFAGNTIYF
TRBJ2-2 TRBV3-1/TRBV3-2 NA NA TGCGCCAGCAGCCAATTTCAGATCAACACCGGGGAGCTGTTTTTT CASSQFQINTGELFF
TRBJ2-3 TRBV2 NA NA TGTGCCAGCACCGGGGGACGTACGCAGTATTTT CASTGGRTQYF
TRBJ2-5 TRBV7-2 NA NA TGTGCCAGCAGCACCCCTAGTAAAGAGACCCAGTACTTC CASSTPSKETQYF
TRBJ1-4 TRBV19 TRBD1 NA TGTGCCAGTAGCGGGACAGCGGAAAAACTGTTTTTT CASSGTAEKLFF
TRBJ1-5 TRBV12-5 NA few TGTGCTAGTGGTTTGGGGACACTCTATAGCAATCAGCCCCAGCATTTT CASGLGTLYSNQPQHF
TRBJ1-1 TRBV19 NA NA TGTGCCAGTAGTATTAAGCGAAGCCTCACTGAAGCTTTCTTT CASSIKRSLTEAFF
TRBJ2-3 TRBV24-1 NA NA TGTGCCACCAGTGATTCGGTTGGGGGACACAGCACAGATACGCAGTATTTT CATSDSVGGHSTDTQYF
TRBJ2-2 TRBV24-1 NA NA TGTGCCACCAGTGATTTCAACTCGGTGACAGGGGAGCTGTTTTTT CATSDFNSVTGELFF
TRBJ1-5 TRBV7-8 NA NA TGTGCCAGCAGCTTAGGGAGAGATCAGCCCCAGCATTTT CASSLGRDQPQHF
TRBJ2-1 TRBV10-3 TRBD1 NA TGTGCCATCAGTGAGTCTAGGGACAGGATGGGGCACAATGAGCAGTTCTTC CAISESRDRMGHNEQFF
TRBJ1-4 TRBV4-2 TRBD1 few TGTGCCAGCAGAGCATTACAGGGGGTGGGTGAAAAACTGTTTTTT CASRALQGVGEKLFF
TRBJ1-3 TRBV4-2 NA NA TGTGCCAGCAGCCAAGGGCGGGGTGCTGGAAACACCATATATTTT CASSQGRGAGNTIYF
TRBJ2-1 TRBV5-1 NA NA TGCGCCAGCAGGTTTCTCGGGGGAAATGGGAATGAGCAGTTCTTC CASRFLGGNGNEQFF
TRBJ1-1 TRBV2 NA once TGTGCCAGCAGTAGAGCGGCAACGGCGGACACTGAAGCTTTCTTT CASSRAATADTEAFF